Below are 22 T cell receptor beta chains sequenced from a single sample in a study of T cell clonotyping in hematopoietic cell transplantation. Produced via immunoSEQ multiplex PCR; TCRdb's table is partial and in-frame only. Of around 7,000 clones listed, 80% to 90% were seen once; the top ten hold 3.6%. The time point denotes: recipient sample about 28 days before transplant, after cytoreduction. The source was peripheral blood mononuclear cells, collected before stem cell transplant. The receptor set was obtained from a man aged 25 to 40 with acute myeloid leukemia. Some clones in this sample may be carry-over from other donors' samples.

The chain combines TRBV5-1 with TRBJ1-1, with 7 positions matching TRBD1. The CDR3 length is 14 residues. Germline V gene data show CDR1 as SGHRS and CDR2 as YFSETQ. J lost 5 bases, V lost 0 bases, and 4 bases had no gene match. The chain's CDR3 is CASSLETGITEAFF. The CDR3 nucleotides read TGCGCCAGCAGCTTGGAGACAGGGATAACTGAAGCTTTCTTT.

The J gene is TRBJ2-1, the V gene TRBV29-1; the match to TRBD2 covers 7 bases. The CDR3 extends over 13 amino acids. Germline V CDR1 and CDR2: SQVTM, ANQGSEA. V gave up 3 bases and J gave up 8 bases; unmatched junction bases: 7. The CDR3 spells CSVDGLDTDEQFF. DNA of the CDR3: TGCAGCGTTGATGGACTAGACACGGATGAGCAGTTCTTC.

The J gene is TRBJ2-3, the V gene TRBV5-1; D is possibly TRBD1 or TRBD2 (5 bases each). V lost 4 bases to trimming and J lost 2 bases, with 8 bases between them. From germline, CDR1 is SGHRS and CDR2 YFSETQ. This CDR3 comprises 13 residues. The CDR3 here is CASSAGTTDTQYF. In DNA, the CDR3 is TGCGCCAGCAGCGCTGGGACCACAGATACGCAGTATTTT.

The chain combines TRBV19 with TRBJ1-1; 7 bases line up with TRBD1. CDR1 is LNHDA, CDR2 SQIVND, per germline (reference sequence). The CDR3 spans 12 residues. J lost 8 bases, V lost 4 bases, and 4 bases had no gene match. The CDR3 spells CASSTGGREAFF. In DNA, the CDR3 is TGTGCCAGTAGTACAGGGGGACGAGAAGCTTTCTTT.

The V call is TRBV5-1, the J call TRBJ2-3; no clear D. The CDR3 consists of 12 residues. CDR1 and CDR2 from the germline V gene are SGHRS and YFSETQ. The germline V and J ends were trimmed by 0 bases and 6 bases, with 5 bases remaining between them. CDR3 DNA sequence: TGCGCCAGCAGCTTGGCTGGGGATACGCAGTATTTT. Translated: CASSLAGDTQYF.

The rearrangement links TRBV20-1 to TRBJ2-1, with D perhaps being TRBD1 or TRBD2 (5 bases each). The CDR3 has 10 amino acids. V lost 6 bases and J lost 10, with 10 bases in between. The germline V gene encodes CDR1 DFQATT and CDR2 SNEGSKA (reference sequence). The CDR3 spells CSAGWDEQFF. The DNA of the CDR3 is TGCAGTGCGGGCTGGGACGAGCAGTTCTTC.

The chain has TRBV5-1 and TRBJ2-7; 7 bases agree with TRBD1. Germline CDR1 SGHRS, CDR2 YFSETQ. V trimming: 5 bases; J trimming: 5 bases; junction bases outside the gene matches: 10. The CDR3 contains 14 residues. The CDR3 is CASSEENRGHEQYF. CDR3 sequence (DNA): TGCGCCAGCAGTGAGGAGAACAGGGGACACGAGCAGTACTTC.

V gene TRBV5-1 combines with J gene TRBJ2-1, with 16 nucleotides matching TRBD2. The CDR3 spans 17 residues. The V gene's germline CDR1 is SGHRS and CDR2 YFSETQ. With 4 bases clipped from V and 6 bases from J, the junction kept 7 bases outside the gene matches. As DNA, the CDR3 is TGCGCCAGCAGCGGGGGGACTAGCGGGAGGGCGGGCAATGAGCAGTTCTTC. Its protein product is CASSGGTSGRAGNEQFF. Full variable domain (missing parts from reference TRBV5-1 and TRBJ2-1): KAGVTQTPRYLIKTRGQQVTLSCSPISGHRSVSWYQQTPGQGLQFLFEYFSETQRNKGNFPGRFSGRQFSNSRSEMNVSTLELGDSALYLCASSGGTSGRAGNEQFFGPGTRLTVL.

This clone was seen just once. The CDR3 sequence is CASSEADEQYF. The CDR3 nucleotides are TGTGCCAGCAGTGAAGCCGACGAGCAGTACTTC. This chain connects TRBV2 to TRBJ2-7; no definite D call. The CDR3 runs to 11 residues. Germline V gene sequence: CDR1 SNHLY, CDR2 FYNNEI. Trimming shortened V by 0 bases and J by 5 bases, and 2 bases separated the two germline ends.

V gene TRBV5-1 combines with J gene TRBJ1-2; 8 bases agree with TRBD1. The CDR3 is made up of 16 amino acids. Germline trimming cut 4 bases from V and 2 bases from J; bases unmatched to any gene: 10. Germline CDR1 SGHRS, CDR2 YFSETQ. DNA of the CDR3: TGCGCCAGCAGCCCCGGACCGGACAGGGCGAACTATGGCTACACCTTC. Protein: CASSPGPDRANYGYTF.

This clone came up once. The chain combines TRBV10-1 with TRBJ2-2; D call uncertain. The V and J ends lost 3 bases and 4 bases respectively, with 9 bases between them. Germline-derived CDR1 and CDR2 are WNHNN and SYGVQD (reference sequence). This CDR3 region has 14 residues. The CDR3 is CASSELSGTGELFF. CDR3 sequence (DNA): TGCGCCAGCAGTGAATTGTCGGGCACCGGGGAGCTGTTTTTT.

The chain uses TRBV9 and TRBJ2-1, with 13 bases lining up with TRBD2. With 4 bases clipped from V and 6 bases from J, the junction kept 4 bases outside the gene matches. The CDR3 covers 15 residues. CDR1 and CDR2 from the germline V gene are SGDLS and YYNGEE. CDR3: CASSLTSGRSNEQFF. In DNA, the CDR3 is TGTGCCAGCAGCCTGACTAGCGGGAGGTCCAATGAGCAGTTCTTC.

The CDR3 sequence: CASSSILGGRNTEAFF. The CDR3 nucleotides are TGTGCCAGCAGCTCCATTTTGGGAGGGAGGAACACTGAAGCTTTCTTT. This sequence joins TRBV5-6 and TRBJ1-1; D is undetermined. V lost 3 bases and J lost 1, with 16 bases in between. This CDR3 is 16 amino acids long. The V gene's germline CDR1 is SGHDT and CDR2 YYEEEE.

This chain uses TRBV2 with TRBJ2-3, with D tentatively TRBD1 (6 bases). Trimming took off 9 bases at V and 0 bases at J, with 16 bases between the two ends. CDR3 length equals 15 residues. CDR1 and CDR2 (germline): SNHLY, FYNNEI. CDR3 coding DNA: TGTGCCAGGACCAAGGACAGCGCTAGCACAGATACGCAGTATTTT. It yields the protein CARTKDSASTDTQYF.

V gene TRBV11-2 combines with J gene TRBJ2-1; D unclear. Germline V gene lookup returns CDR1 SGHAT and CDR2 FQNNGV. The CDR3 spans 15 residues. Between the trimmed V and J ends, which lost 4 bases and 7 bases, there was a span of 17 bases. The CDR3 sequence is CASSSSALPGNEQFF. Here the CDR3 DNA reads TGTGCCAGCAGCTCCTCCGCGTTACCCGGAAATGAGCAGTTCTTC.

This chain links TRBV7-2 with TRBJ1-3, with D unresolved. Trimming took off 4 bases at V and 4 bases at J, with 14 bases between the two ends. The CDR3 length is 15 residues. Looked up from germline, CDR1 is SGHTA and CDR2 is FQGNSA. The CDR3 bases are TGTGCCAGCAGCTCCCAGGATCTTAAAGGAAACACCATATATTTT. Its protein product is CASSSQDLKGNTIYF.

This chain connects TRBV18 to TRBJ2-3; the match to TRBD1 covers 9 bases. This CDR3 is built from 19 residues. Germline assignment: CDR1 KGHSH and CDR2 LQKENI. V shed 1 base, J shed 0 bases, and the junction held 11 bases outside the gene matches. This CDR3 is CASSPLGQGNGQSTDTQYF. In DNA, the CDR3 is TGTGCCAGCTCACCACTGGGACAGGGAAACGGGCAAAGCACAGATACGCAGTATTTT.

The chain has TRBV4-2 and TRBJ2-5; D possibly corresponds to TRBD2 (5 bases). The CDR3 has 14 amino acids. The V end was cut by 1 base, the J end by 5 bases, with 11 bases between. Per germline, CDR1 LGHNA and CDR2 YNFKEQ. CDR3 DNA sequence: TGTGCCAGCAGCCAAGCCGCCCCGGGGGAGACCCAGTACTTC. This encodes CASSQAAPGETQYF.

The rearrangement joins TRBV7-3 to TRBJ2-3; no definite D call. The germline V gene has CDR1 SGHTA and CDR2 FQGTGA. Trimming removed 0 bases from V and 0 bases from J, with 10 bases in between. The CDR3 spans 16 residues. As DNA, the CDR3 is TGTGCCAGCAGCTTAACAGGCCACACAAGCACAGATACGCAGTATTTT. This gives the protein CASSLTGHTSTDTQYF.

The J gene is TRBJ2-7, the V gene TRBV5-1; D perhaps matches TRBD2 (5 bases). Trimming left V 1 base short and J 5 bases short, with 10 bases between. Germline V gene sequence: CDR1 SGHRS, CDR2 YFSETQ. The CDR3 consists of 13 residues. CDR3 residues: CASSLLGSHEQYF. The CDR3 DNA reads TGCGCCAGCAGCTTGCTGGGGAGCCACGAGCAGTACTTC.

The chain couples TRBV5-1 to TRBJ2-7; 7 bases fit TRBD1. J gave up 0 bases and V 3 bases, and 12 bases lay outside the gene matches. The CDR3 covers 17 residues. The germline V gene encodes CDR1 SGHRS and CDR2 YFSETQ. DNA of the CDR3: TGCGCCAGCAGCTCGAGATTAAGACAGGGCACCTCCTACGAGCAGTACTTC. It specifies CASSSRLRQGTSYEQYF. The whole variable domain, filled in from reference TRBV5-1 and TRBJ2-7, reads KAGVTQTPRYLIKTRGQQVTLSCSPISGHRSVSWYQQTPGQGLQFLFEYFSETQRNKGNFPGRFSGRQFSNSRSEMNVSTLELGDSALYLCASSSRLRQGTSYEQYFGPGTRLTVT.

The V and J genes are TRBV18 and TRBJ1-1; D perhaps matches TRBD1 (5 bases). CDR1 is KGHSH and CDR2 is LQKENI in the germline V gene. The V end lost 4 bases, the J end lost 4 bases, and 13 bases lay between the germline ends. CDR3 length: 14 residues. CDR3 sequence: CASSQSRGGTEAFF. DNA of the CDR3: TGTGCCAGCTCACAATCAAGGGGCGGCACTGAAGCTTTCTTT.